The 5 T cell receptor beta chains presented below share a single source sample, sequenced in a study of cytomegalovirus exposure and HLA in healthy donors. The repertoire was sequenced with immunoSEQ multiplex PCR; TCRdb's copy has only in-frame clones and lacks some. The sample has some 120,000 clones, 80% to 90% seen once; the top ten hold about 1.1%. The sequencing input was PBMCs. These receptors were taken from a woman between 18 and 30 years old in good health and CMV-seronegative.

The J gene is TRBJ1-2, the V gene TRBV30; tentatively, D is TRBD1 (5 bases). CDR1 and CDR2 from the germline V gene are GTSNPN and SVGIG (reference sequence). This CDR3 contains 13 residues. Trimming pared 3 bases from V and 8 bases from J, leaving 16 bases between. The CDR3 bases are TGTGCCTGGAGGGACACACGCCTCCGGGGCTACACCTTC. Translating gives CAWRDTRLRGYTF.

The J gene is TRBJ2-1, the V gene TRBV18, with TRBD2 identical over 7 bases. Trimming at V came to 6 bases and at J to 6 bases, leaving 14 bases not matched to a gene. This CDR3 spans 16 amino acids. CDR1 is KGHSH, CDR2 LQKENI, per germline. The CDR3 protein is CASSPTTSSEVNEQFF. The CDR3 nucleotides are TGTGCCAGCTCTCCCACGACTAGCAGTGAGGTCAATGAGCAGTTCTTC.

The chain recombines TRBV28 with TRBJ1-2; D is perhaps TRBD1 (6 bases). From germline, CDR1 is MDHEN and CDR2 SYDVKM. The CDR3 runs to 13 residues. V was shortened by 6 bases and J by 6 bases, with 14 bases between the two germline ends. CDR3 sequence: CASSPGTRDGYTF. The CDR3 coding sequence is TGTGCCAGCAGCCCCGGGACACGAGATGGCTACACCTTC.

The chain is built from TRBV13 and TRBJ2-3; 7 nucleotides agree with TRBD2. This CDR3 has 14 amino acids. Unmatched junction bases numbered 5, after V lost 5 bases and J lost 3 bases. Germline V CDR1 and CDR2: PRHDT, FYEKMQ (reference sequence). CDR3 DNA sequence: TGTGCCAGCAGCCTCCCTAGCGGAACAGATACGCAGTATTTT. It specifies CASSLPSGTDTQYF.

The chain has TRBV19 and TRBJ1-5, with 12 bases aligning to TRBD1. Germline V CDR1 and CDR2: LNHDA, SQIVND (reference sequence). This CDR3 region has 17 residues. The junction had 12 bases not matched to a gene; V was cut back by 7 bases and J by 5 bases. For the CDR3, the DNA is TGTGCCAGTACGTTCGGACGGGGGACAGGGGGCGATCAGCCCCAGCATTTT. It translates to CASTFGRGTGGDQPQHF. The whole variable domain, remainder taken from reference TRBV19 and TRBJ1-5, is DGGITQSPKYLFRKEGQNVTLSCEQNLNHDAMYWYRQDPGQGLRLIYYSQIVNDFQKGDIAEGYSVSREKKESFPLTVTSAQKNPTAFYLCASTFGRGTGGDQPQHFGDGTRLSIL.